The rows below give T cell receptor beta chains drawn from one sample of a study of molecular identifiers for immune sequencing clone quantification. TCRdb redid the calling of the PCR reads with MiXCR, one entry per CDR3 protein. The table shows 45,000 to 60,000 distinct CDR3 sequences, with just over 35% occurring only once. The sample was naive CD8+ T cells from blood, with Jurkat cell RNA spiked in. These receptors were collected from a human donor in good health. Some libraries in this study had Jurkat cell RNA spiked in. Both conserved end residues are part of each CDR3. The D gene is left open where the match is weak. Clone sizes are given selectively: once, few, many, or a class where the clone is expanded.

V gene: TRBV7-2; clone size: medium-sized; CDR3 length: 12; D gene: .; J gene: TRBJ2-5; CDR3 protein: CASSLSSETQYF; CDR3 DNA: TGTGCCAGCAGCTTAAGCTCTGAGACCCAGTACTTC
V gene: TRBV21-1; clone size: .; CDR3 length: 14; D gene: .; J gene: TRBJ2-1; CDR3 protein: CASSEGVGTGEQFF; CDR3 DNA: TGTGCCAGCTCCGAGGGAGTGGGAACTGGTGAGCAGTTCTTC
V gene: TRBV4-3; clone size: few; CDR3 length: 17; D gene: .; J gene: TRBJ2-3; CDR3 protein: CASSKLQRQKYTDTQYF; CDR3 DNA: TGCGCCAGCAGCAAGCTACAGCGACAAAAGTACACAGATACGCAGTATTTT
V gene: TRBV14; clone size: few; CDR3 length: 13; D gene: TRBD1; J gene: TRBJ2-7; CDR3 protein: CASSATGSYEQYF; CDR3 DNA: TGTGCCAGCAGCGCGACAGGGTCCTACGAGCAGTACTTC
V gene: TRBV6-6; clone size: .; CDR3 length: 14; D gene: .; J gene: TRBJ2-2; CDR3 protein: CACREQEYTGELVF; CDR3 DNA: TGTGCCTGCAGAGAACAGGAATACACCGGGGAGCTGGTTTTT
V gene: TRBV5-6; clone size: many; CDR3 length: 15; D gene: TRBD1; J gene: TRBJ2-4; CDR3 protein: CASSVDRDGGNIQYF; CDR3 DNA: TGTGCCAGCAGTGTGGACAGGGATGGAGGAAACATTCAGTACTTC
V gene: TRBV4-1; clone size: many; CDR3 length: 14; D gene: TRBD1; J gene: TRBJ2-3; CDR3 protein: CASSHGQGADTQYF; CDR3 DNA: TGCGCCAGCAGCCACGGACAGGGGGCAGATACGCAGTATTTT
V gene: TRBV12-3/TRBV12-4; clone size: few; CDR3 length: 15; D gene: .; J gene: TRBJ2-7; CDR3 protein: CASRFGNQGSYEQYF; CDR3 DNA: TGTGCCAGCAGATTTGGAAATCAGGGTAGCTACGAGCAGTACTTC
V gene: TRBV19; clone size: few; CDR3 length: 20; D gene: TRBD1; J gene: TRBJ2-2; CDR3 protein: CASSIGRGTGNFPNTGELFF; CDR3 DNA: TGTGCCAGTAGTATAGGAAGGGGGACAGGAAACTTTCCGAACACCGGGGAGCTGTTTTTT
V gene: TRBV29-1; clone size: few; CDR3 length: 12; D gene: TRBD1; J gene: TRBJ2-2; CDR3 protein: CSVGTGSGELFF; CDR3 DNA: TGCAGCGTTGGGACAGGGTCCGGGGAGCTGTTTTTT
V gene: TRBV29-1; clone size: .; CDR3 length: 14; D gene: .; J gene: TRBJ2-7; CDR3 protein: CNVARGGGPYEQYF; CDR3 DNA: TGCAACGTGGCCCGGGGCGGGGGCCCCTACGAGCAGTACTTC
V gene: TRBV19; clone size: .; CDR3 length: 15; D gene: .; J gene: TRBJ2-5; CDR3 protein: CASSINSGVQETQYF; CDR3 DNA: TGTGCCAGTAGTATAAACTCAGGGGTTCAAGAGACCCAGTACTTC
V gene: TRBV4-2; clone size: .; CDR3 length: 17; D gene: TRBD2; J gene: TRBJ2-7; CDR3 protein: CANSQDPGGLAGNEQYF; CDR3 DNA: TGTGCCAACAGCCAAGATCCCGGCGGACTAGCGGGAAACGAGCAGTACTTC
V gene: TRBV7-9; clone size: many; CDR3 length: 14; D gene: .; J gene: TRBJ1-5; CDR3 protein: CASSTGLGNQPQHF; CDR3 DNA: TGTGCCAGCAGTACGGGGCTGGGCAATCAGCCCCAGCATTTT
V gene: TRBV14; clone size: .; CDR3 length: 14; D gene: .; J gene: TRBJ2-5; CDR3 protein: CASSLLDSQETQYF; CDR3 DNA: TGTGCCAGCAGCCTCCTAGACTCGCAAGAGACCCAGTACTTC
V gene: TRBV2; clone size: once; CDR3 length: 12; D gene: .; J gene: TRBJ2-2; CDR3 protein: CASGGVAGELYF; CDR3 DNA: TGTGCCAGCGGTGGGGTAGCCGGGGAGCTGTATTTT
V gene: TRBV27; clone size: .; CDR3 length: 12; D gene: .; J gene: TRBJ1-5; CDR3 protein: CASSRQNQPQHF; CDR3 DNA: TGTGCCAGCTCTAGACAGAATCAGCCCCAGCATTTT
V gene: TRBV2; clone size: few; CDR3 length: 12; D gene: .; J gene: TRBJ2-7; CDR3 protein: CASTGSSYEQYF; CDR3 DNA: TGTGCCAGCACGGGATCCTCCTACGAGCAGTACTTC
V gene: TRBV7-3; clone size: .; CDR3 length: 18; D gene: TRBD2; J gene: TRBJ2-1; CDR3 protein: CASSSTSGRGSSYNEQFF; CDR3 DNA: TGTGCCAGCAGCTCGACTAGCGGGAGAGGGAGCTCCTACAATGAGCAGTTCTTC
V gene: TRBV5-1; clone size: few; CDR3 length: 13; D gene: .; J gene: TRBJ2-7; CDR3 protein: CASSLEVNNEQYF; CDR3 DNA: TGCGCCAGCAGCTTGGAGGTGAATAACGAGCAGTACTTC